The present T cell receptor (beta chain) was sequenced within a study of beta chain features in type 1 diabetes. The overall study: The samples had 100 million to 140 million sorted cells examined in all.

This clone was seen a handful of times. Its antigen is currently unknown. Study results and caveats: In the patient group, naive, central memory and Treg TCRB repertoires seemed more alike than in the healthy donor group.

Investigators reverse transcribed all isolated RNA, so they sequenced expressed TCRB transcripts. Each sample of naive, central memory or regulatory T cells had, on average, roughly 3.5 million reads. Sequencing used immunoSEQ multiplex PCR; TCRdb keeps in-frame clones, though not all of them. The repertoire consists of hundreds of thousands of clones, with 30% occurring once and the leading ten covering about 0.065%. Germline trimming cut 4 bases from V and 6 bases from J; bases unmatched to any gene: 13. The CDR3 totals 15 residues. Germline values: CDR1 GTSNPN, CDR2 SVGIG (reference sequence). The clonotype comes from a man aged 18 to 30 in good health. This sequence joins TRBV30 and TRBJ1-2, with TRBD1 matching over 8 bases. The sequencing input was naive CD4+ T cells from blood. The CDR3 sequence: CAWTLQGVQGHGYTF. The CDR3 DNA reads TGTGCCTGGACTTTACAGGGGGTTCAAGGACATGGCTACACCTTC.